Given below is one TCR beta chain in context. What it recognizes is unknown. This sample is drawn from a study of monozygotic twins with inflammatory bowel disease. CDR3 size: 13 residues. Germline V gene data show CDR1 as SGHVS and CDR2 as FQNEAQ. Study-wide points: Whereas healthy co-twins had higher TCRbeta diversity (inverse Simpson), IBD patients had lower diversity. Resolution of different T cell subtypes was not achieved.

With the 5' RACE reads reprocessed, TCRdb shows one record per CDR3 protein and no DNA. The table for this sample gives about 110,000 distinct CDR3 sequences. The chain uses TRBV7-8 and TRBJ1-2; TCRdb lists TRBD1, though no DNA is available to test this call. Input material: blood. The clonotype was recovered from a human donor with ulcerative colitis or Crohn's disease, or a healthy co-twin of an affected twin (not recorded which). The CDR3 loop is CASSWGQGNGYTF. Full variable domain (remainder filled in from reference TRBV7-8 and TRBJ1-2): GAGVSQSPRYKVAKRGQDVALRCDPISGHVSLFWYQQALGQGPEFLTYFQNEAQLDKSGLPSDRFFAERPEGSVSTLKIQRTQQEDSAVYLCASSWGQGNGYTFGSGTRLTVV.